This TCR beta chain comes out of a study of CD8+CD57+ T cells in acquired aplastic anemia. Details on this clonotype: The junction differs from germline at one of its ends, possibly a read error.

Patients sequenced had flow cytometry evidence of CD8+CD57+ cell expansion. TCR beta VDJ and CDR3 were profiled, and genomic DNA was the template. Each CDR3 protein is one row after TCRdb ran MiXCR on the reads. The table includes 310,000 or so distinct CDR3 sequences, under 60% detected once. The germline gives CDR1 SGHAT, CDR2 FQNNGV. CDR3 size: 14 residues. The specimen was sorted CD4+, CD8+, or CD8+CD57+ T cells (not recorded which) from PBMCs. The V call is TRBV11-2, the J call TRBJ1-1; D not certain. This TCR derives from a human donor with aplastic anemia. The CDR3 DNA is TGTGCCAGCGGCTTCTTCAACTCGGGCACTGAAGCTTTCTTT. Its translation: CASGFFNSGTEAFF.